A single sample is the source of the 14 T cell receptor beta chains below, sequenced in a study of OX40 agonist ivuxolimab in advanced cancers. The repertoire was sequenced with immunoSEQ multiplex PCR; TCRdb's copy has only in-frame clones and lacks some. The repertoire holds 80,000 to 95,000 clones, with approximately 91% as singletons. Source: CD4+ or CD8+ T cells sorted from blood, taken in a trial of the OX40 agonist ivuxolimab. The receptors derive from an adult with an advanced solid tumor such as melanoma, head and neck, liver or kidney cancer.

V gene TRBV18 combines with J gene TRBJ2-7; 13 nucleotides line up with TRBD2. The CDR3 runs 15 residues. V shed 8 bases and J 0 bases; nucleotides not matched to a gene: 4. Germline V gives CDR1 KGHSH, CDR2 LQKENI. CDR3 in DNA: TGTGCCAGCCGCGGACTAGCGGGGGTCTCCTACGAGCAGTACTTC. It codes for CASRGLAGVSYEQYF.

For the CDR3, the DNA is TGTGCCTGGAGGGGACGGGGTGAGCAGTTCTTC. Translation: CAWRGRGEQFF. The chain couples TRBV30 to TRBJ2-1; TRBD1 or TRBD2 may be the D gene (5 bases each). V lost 3 bases to trimming and J lost 9 bases, with 9 bases between them. The germline CDR1 and CDR2 sequences are GTSNPN and SVGIG (reference sequence). The CDR3 covers 11 residues.

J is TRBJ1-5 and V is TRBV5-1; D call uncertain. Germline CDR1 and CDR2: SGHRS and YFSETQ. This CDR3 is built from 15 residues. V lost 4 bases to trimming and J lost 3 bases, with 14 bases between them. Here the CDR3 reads CASSDGSNSNQPQHF. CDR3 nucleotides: TGCGCCAGCAGCGACGGATCAAATTCCAATCAGCCCCAGCATTTT.

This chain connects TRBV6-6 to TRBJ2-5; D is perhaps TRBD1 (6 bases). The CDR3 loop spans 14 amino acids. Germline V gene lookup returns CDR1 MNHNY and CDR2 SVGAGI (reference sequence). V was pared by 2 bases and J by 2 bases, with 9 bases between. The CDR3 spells CASSYDRLQETQYF. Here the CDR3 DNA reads TGTGCCAGCAGTTACGACAGGCTTCAAGAGACCCAGTACTTC.

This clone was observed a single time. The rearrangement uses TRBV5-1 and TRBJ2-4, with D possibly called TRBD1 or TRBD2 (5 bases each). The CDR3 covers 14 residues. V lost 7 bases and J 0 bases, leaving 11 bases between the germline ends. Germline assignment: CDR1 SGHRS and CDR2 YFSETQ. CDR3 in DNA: TGCGCCAGCGGAACGGGGCTAGCCAAAAACATTCAGTACTTC. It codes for CASGTGLAKNIQYF.

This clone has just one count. The CDR3 nucleotides are TGTGCCAGCAGACCAGGTCTAGCGGGTTACCAAGAGACCCAGTACTTC. Translation gives CASRPGLAGYQETQYF. J is TRBJ2-5 and V is TRBV7-9, with TRBD2 matching over 8 bases. This CDR3 is 16 amino acids long. Germline V gene lookup returns CDR1 SEHNR and CDR2 FQNEAQ (reference sequence). V dropped 6 bases and J dropped 0; count of bases not matched to a gene: 9.

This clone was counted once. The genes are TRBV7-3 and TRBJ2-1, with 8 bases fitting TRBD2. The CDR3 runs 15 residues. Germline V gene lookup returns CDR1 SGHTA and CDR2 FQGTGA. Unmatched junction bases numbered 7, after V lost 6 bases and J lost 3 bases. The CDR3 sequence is CASRASGGVYNEQFF. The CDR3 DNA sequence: TGTGCCAGCAGAGCAAGCGGGGGAGTCTACAATGAGCAGTTCTTC.

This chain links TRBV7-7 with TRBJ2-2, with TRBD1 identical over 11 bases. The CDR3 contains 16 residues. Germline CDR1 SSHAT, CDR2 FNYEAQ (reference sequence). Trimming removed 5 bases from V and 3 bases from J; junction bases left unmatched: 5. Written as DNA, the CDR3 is TGTGCCAGCAGCCCCGGGACAGGGGGGGACACCGGGGAGCTGTTTTTT. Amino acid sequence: CASSPGTGGDTGELFF.

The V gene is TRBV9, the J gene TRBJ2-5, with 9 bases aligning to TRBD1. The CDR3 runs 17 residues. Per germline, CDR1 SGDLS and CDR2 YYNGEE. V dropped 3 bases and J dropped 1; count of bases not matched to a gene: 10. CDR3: CASSEGATGGIQETQYF. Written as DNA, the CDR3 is TGTGCCAGCAGCGAGGGGGCGACAGGGGGAATCCAAGAGACCCAGTACTTC. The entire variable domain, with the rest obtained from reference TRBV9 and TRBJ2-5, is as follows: DSGVTQTPKHLITATGQRVTLRCSPRSGDLSVYWYQQSLDQGLQFLIQYYNGEERAKGNILERFSAQQFPDLHSELNLSSLELGDSALYFCASSEGATGGIQETQYFGPGTRLLVL.

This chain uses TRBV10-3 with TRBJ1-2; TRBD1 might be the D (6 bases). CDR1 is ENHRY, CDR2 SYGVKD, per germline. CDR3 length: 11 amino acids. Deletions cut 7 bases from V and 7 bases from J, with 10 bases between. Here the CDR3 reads CAITGGGGYTF. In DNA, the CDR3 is TGTGCCATCACGGGGGGCGGTGGCTACACCTTC.

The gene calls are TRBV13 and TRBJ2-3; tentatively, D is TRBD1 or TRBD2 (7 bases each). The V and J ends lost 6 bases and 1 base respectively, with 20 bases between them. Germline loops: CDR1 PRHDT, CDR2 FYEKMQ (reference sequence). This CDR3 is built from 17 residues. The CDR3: CASRFGDSGMGTDTQYF. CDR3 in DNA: TGTGCCAGCAGATTTGGGGACAGCGGGATGGGCACAGATACGCAGTATTTT.

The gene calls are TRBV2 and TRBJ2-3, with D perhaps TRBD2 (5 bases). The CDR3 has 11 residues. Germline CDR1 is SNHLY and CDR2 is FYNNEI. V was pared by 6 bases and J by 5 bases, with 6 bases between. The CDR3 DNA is TGTGCCAGCAGCGGACTAGATACGCAGTATTTT. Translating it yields CASSGLDTQYF. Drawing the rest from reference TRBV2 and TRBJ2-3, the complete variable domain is EPEVTQTPSHQVTQMGQEVILRCVPISNHLYFYWYRQILGQKVEFLVSFYNNEISEKSEIFDDQFSVERPDGSNFTLKIRSTKLEDSAMYFCASSGLDTQYFGPGTRLTVL.

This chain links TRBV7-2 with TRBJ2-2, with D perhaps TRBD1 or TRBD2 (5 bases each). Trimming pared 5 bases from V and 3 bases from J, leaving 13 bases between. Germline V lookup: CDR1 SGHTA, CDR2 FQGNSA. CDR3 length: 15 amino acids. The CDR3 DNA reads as TGTGCCAGCAGCCCGACCGGGACCGACACCGGGGAGCTGTTTTTT. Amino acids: CASSPTGTDTGELFF.

CDR3 sequence (DNA): TGTGCCAGCAGCTTTTCACTAGCCTACAATGAGCAGTTCTTC. This encodes CASSFSLAYNEQFF. The V and J genes are TRBV5-5 and TRBJ2-1; possible D gene TRBD2, 5 bases. The V end lost 2 bases, the J end lost 2 bases, and 8 bases lay between the germline ends. CDR1 and CDR2 (germline): SGHKS, YYEKEE (reference sequence). The CDR3 consists of 14 residues.